This passage covers 10 T cell receptor beta chains from one sample sequenced in a study of blood T cell repertoires in COVID-19. Clones were sequenced by immunoSEQ multiplex PCR, and TCRdb holds only the in-frame ones, with some missing. The sample holds some 250,000 clones, 86% seen once. The sequencing sample was made of peripheral blood. The receptors shown here come from a man aged 55-75 years with acute or convalescent COVID-19.

The V call is TRBV27, the J call TRBJ2-3, with 10 bases that match TRBD2. Trimming cost V 4 bases and J 0 bases; bases outside gene matches: 4. CDR1 and CDR2 (germline): MNHEY, SMNVEV (reference sequence). This CDR3 contains 16 residues. CDR3 bases: TGTGCCAGCAGTTGGGAAGCGGGAGGGAGCACAGATACGCAGTATTTT. It specifies CASSWEAGGSTDTQYF.

This rearrangement joins TRBV7-9 to TRBJ1-5; TRBD1 aligns across 8 bases. Per the germline V gene, CDR1 is SEHNR and CDR2 is FQNEAQ (reference sequence). V shed 1 base, J shed 6 bases, and the junction held 11 bases outside the gene matches. The CDR3 consists of 17 residues. In DNA form, the CDR3 reads TGTGCCAGCAGCTTAGGATTGGGCCAGGGGGCGCGTCAGCCCCAGCATTTT. Translated, it gives CASSLGLGQGARQPQHF.

The rearrangement links TRBV5-4 to TRBJ1-1, with 9 nucleotides matching TRBD1. This CDR3 is 14 amino acids long. J gave up 4 bases and V 1 base, and 2 bases lay outside the gene matches. From germline, CDR1 is SGHNT and CDR2 YYREEE (reference sequence). CDR3: CASSLTGGSTEAFF. The CDR3 DNA follows: TGTGCCAGCAGCTTGACAGGGGGCTCCACTGAAGCTTTCTTT.

The V and J genes are TRBV2 and TRBJ2-1; 11 bases fit TRBD2. Trimming took 5 bases from V and 10 from J; bases not matched to a gene: 7. The germline gives CDR1 SNHLY, CDR2 FYNNEI. There are 14 residues in the CDR3. CDR3 amino acids: CASSSRLAGREQFF. The DNA for the CDR3 is TGTGCCAGCAGTTCAAGACTAGCGGGAAGGGAGCAGTTCTTC.

The V gene is TRBV7-2, the J gene TRBJ2-6; tentative D call: TRBD2 (5 bases). From germline, CDR1 is SGHTA and CDR2 FQGNSA. The length of the CDR3 is 18 residues. Trimming shortened V by 5 bases and J by 0 bases, and 17 bases separated the two germline ends. CDR3 loop: CASSTPLGATSGANVLTF. DNA of the CDR3: TGTGCCAGCAGCACCCCACTGGGAGCGACCTCTGGGGCCAACGTCCTGACTTTC.

V gene TRBV14 combines with J gene TRBJ2-4, with TRBD1 identical over 9 bases. The CDR3 sequence is 13 residues long. V lost 3 bases to trimming and J lost 7 bases; unmatched junction nucleotides: 1. Per germline, CDR1 SGHDN and CDR2 FVKESK. The CDR3 nucleotides are TGTGCCAGCAGCCAGGACAGGGGTAACATTCAGTACTTC. Its protein product is CASSQDRGNIQYF.

The V and J genes are TRBV7-9 and TRBJ1-5, with D possibly being TRBD1 (6 bases). Germline values: CDR1 SEHNR, CDR2 FQNEAQ (reference sequence). The CDR3 has 14 amino acids. Trimming removed 6 bases from V and 8 bases from J, with 17 bases in between. The chain's CDR3 is CASSPDRSVEPQHF. CDR3 sequence (DNA): TGTGCCAGCAGTCCCGACAGGTCGGTTGAGCCCCAGCATTTT.

The chain is built from TRBV30 and TRBJ1-6; 7 nucleotides match TRBD1. Germline-derived CDR1 and CDR2 are GTSNPN and SVGIG (reference sequence). Losses at the gene ends were 7 bases for V and 5 bases for J; bases not matched to a gene: 8. The CDR3 has 14 amino acids. CDR3 sequence (DNA): TGTGCCTTTAACCGGGACAGAAATAATTCACCCCTCCACTTT. This sequence encodes CAFNRDRNNSPLHF.

The V call is TRBV6-5, the J call TRBJ1-1; 8 bases match TRBD1. The CDR3 is made up of 14 amino acids. With V trimmed by 8 bases and J by 3 bases, 8 bases remained unmatched. The germline V gene has CDR1 MNHEY and CDR2 SVGAGI. The CDR3, as DNA: TGTGCCAGCGGGCGGGACAGGAGAGACACTGAAGCTTTCTTT. The encoded protein is CASGRDRRDTEAFF.

This clone was recorded a few times. The rearrangement joins TRBV12-2 to TRBJ1-5; the D call TRBD1 from the table was never checked on the DNA. TRBV12-2 counts as a pseudogene. The CDR3 has 16 amino acids. This CDR3 reads CASRAVGGKYNQPQHF. The CDR3 coding sequence is TGTGCAAGTCGCGCCGTTGGGGGCAAGTACAATCAGCCCCAGCATTTT.